Below, 15 T cell receptor beta chains from the same sample are listed, as sequenced in a study of blood T cell repertoires in COVID-19. Sequenced by immunoSEQ multiplex PCR; TCRdb stores in-frame clones only, minus some. This sample has around 110,000 clones, with approximately 80% found just once. Sequencing was performed on peripheral blood. All receptors come from a woman in her sixties or seventies with acute or convalescent COVID-19.

This clone has just one count. V usage is TRBV3-1 (or the pseudogene TRBV3-2) and J usage is TRBJ2-1; D gene unclear. The V gene's germline CDR1 is LGHDT and CDR2 YNNKEL (reference sequence). Deletions cut 1 base from V and 7 bases from J, with 8 bases between. This CDR3 spans 13 amino acids. The CDR3 sequence is CASSQAIRNEQFF. CDR3 in DNA: TGTGCCAGCAGCCAAGCTATACGTAATGAGCAGTTCTTC.

The chain recombines TRBV11-2 with TRBJ2-3; 12 positions agree with TRBD1. Germline V gene data show CDR1 as SGHAT and CDR2 as FQNNGV. Trimming removed 1 base from V and 4 bases from J; junction bases left unmatched: 6. There are 17 residues in the CDR3. Here the CDR3 reads CASSLVRGTGGPDTQYF. CDR3 DNA sequence: TGTGCCAGCAGCTTAGTCCGGGGGACAGGGGGCCCAGATACGCAGTATTTT. Filled out from reference TRBV11-2 and TRBJ2-3, the complete variable domain reads EAGVAQSPRYKIIEKRQSVAFWCNPISGHATLYWYQQILGQGPKLLIQFQNNGVVDDSQLPKDRFSAERLKGVDSTLKIQPAKLEDSAVYLCASSLVRGTGGPDTQYFGPGTRLTVL.

The rearrangement links TRBV2 to TRBJ2-7; 12 bases fit TRBD2. CDR3 length: 15 residues. Trimming cost V 6 bases and J 6 bases; bases outside gene matches: 9. CDR1 is SNHLY and CDR2 is FYNNEI in the germline V gene. CDR3 amino acids: CASRDRRLAGAEQYF. In DNA, the CDR3 is TGTGCCAGCAGGGACCGGAGACTAGCGGGAGCCGAGCAGTACTTC.

This clone was observed a single time. CDR3 loop: CAWSKNRDTEAFF. CDR3 sequence (DNA): TGTGCCTGGAGTAAAAACAGGGACACTGAAGCTTTCTTT. The genes are TRBV30 and TRBJ1-1; tentative D call: TRBD1 (6 bases). Germline values: CDR1 GTSNPN, CDR2 SVGIG (reference sequence). The CDR3 extends over 13 amino acids. Trimming removed 2 bases from V and 3 bases from J, with 10 bases in between.

V and J are TRBV6-6 and TRBJ1-6; D unresolved. Between the trimmed V and J ends, which lost 7 bases and 9 bases, there was a span of 13 bases. The germline CDR1 and CDR2 sequences are MNHNY and SVGAGI (reference sequence). CDR3 length: 13 amino acids. The CDR3 sequence is CASTPIGSSPLHF. The CDR3 region has the DNA TGTGCCAGCACGCCCATTGGGAGTTCACCCCTCCACTTT.

This rearrangement joins TRBV5-5 to TRBJ2-1; D is unclear. This CDR3 has 14 residues. Germline CDR1 is SGHKS and CDR2 is YYEKEE (reference sequence). Trimming removed 0 bases from V and 0 bases from J, with 4 bases in between. CDR3 in DNA: TGTGCCAGCAGCTTGGACAGCTCCTACAATGAGCAGTTCTTC. Translating it yields CASSLDSSYNEQFF.

The J gene is TRBJ1-1, the V gene TRBV6-1; 7 bases are shared with TRBD1. The V gene's germline CDR1 is MNHNS and CDR2 SASEGT. Trimming took 1 base from V and 10 from J; bases not matched to a gene: 6. This CDR3 has 13 amino acids. CDR3 region: CASSEGMQGGAFF. The CDR3 DNA follows: TGTGCCAGCAGTGAAGGCATGCAGGGGGGAGCTTTCTTT.

The chain employs TRBV10-1 and TRBJ2-2; 10 bases match TRBD1. This CDR3 is built from 16 residues. Per the germline V gene, CDR1 is WNHNN and CDR2 is SYGVQD (reference sequence). The ends lost 6 bases at V and 0 bases at J; junction bases unmatched: 4. The CDR3 sequence: CASSRDRGSNTGELFF. The CDR3 coding sequence is TGCGCCAGCAGCCGGGACAGGGGTTCGAACACCGGGGAGCTGTTTTTT.

There are a few counts of this clone. The rearrangement links TRBV3-1 (or the pseudogene TRBV3-2) to TRBJ2-1; 8 positions agree with TRBD2. This CDR3 spans 17 amino acids. V lost 1 base and J lost 1; bases outside the gene matches: 6. Germline V gene lookup returns CDR1 LGHDT and CDR2 YNNKEL (reference sequence). The CDR3 DNA follows: TGTGCCAGCAGCCAAGTCGGGGGGGCGAAGTCCTACAATGAGCAGTTCTTC. As protein: CASSQVGGAKSYNEQFF.

V gene TRBV1 combines with J gene TRBJ2-7; TRBD2 is the table's D call, not checked against the DNA. TRBV1 is a pseudogene. There are 18 residues in the CDR3. CDR3 nucleotides: TGCACCAGCAGCCAAGACTGTGCACTAGCGGTTAGCTCCTACGAGCAGTACTTC. Translation: CTSSQDCALAVSSYEQYF.

This chain links TRBV5-1 with TRBJ1-1; possibly TRBD1 for D (5 bases). CDR3 length: 14 residues. V was clipped by 3 bases and J by 1 base, with 10 bases between them. CDR1 is SGHRS, CDR2 YFSETQ, per germline. This CDR3 reads CASSSSGGNTEAFF. For the CDR3, the DNA is TGCGCCAGCAGCTCCTCGGGGGGGAACACTGAAGCTTTCTTT.

The CDR3 DNA reads as TGTGCCAGCAGCCCGACTAGCGGGGGGCTGAATGAGCAGTTCTTC. It is translated as CASSPTSGGLNEQFF. The V gene is TRBV7-7, the J gene TRBJ2-1, with TRBD2 matching 13 bases. The CDR3 consists of 15 residues. With 5 bases clipped from V and 7 bases from J, the junction kept 5 bases outside the gene matches. Germline V gene sequence: CDR1 SSHAT, CDR2 FNYEAQ (reference sequence).

This clone has only one observation. The V call is TRBV19, the J call TRBJ2-5; D uncertain. CDR3 length: 12 residues. Trimming removed 3 bases from V and 5 bases from J, with 7 bases in between. Germline loops: CDR1 LNHDA, CDR2 SQIVND (reference sequence). DNA for the CDR3: TGTGCCAGTAGTATCACACCGGAGACCCAGTACTTC. This gives the protein CASSITPETQYF. Complete variable domain (other parts from reference TRBV19 and TRBJ2-5): DGGITQSPKYLFRKEGQNVTLSCEQNLNHDAMYWYRQDPGQGLRLIYYSQIVNDFQKGDIAEGYSVSREKKESFPLTVTSAQKNPTAFYLCASSITPETQYFGPGTRLLVL.

J is TRBJ2-1 and V is TRBV7-9; 10 nucleotides agree with TRBD2. The V gene's germline CDR1 is SEHNR and CDR2 FQNEAQ (reference sequence). The CDR3 length is 16 residues. Germline trimming cut 4 bases from V and 4 bases from J; bases unmatched to any gene: 7. The CDR3 DNA follows: TGTGCCAGCAGCTCGCTTACTAGCGGGGAGTACAATGAGCAGTTCTTC. This encodes CASSSLTSGEYNEQFF.

This chain joins TRBV9 and TRBJ2-4, with D maybe TRBD2 (6 bases). Germline CDR1 SGDLS, CDR2 YYNGEE. CDR3 length: 13 residues. Deletions cut 3 bases from V and 4 bases from J, with 8 bases between. Here the CDR3 DNA reads TGTGCCAGCAGCGCGGGACTTAAAAACATTCAGTACTTC. Translated, it gives CASSAGLKNIQYF. The full variable domain, rest sourced from reference TRBV9 and TRBJ2-4, is DSGVTQTPKHLITATGQRVTLRCSPRSGDLSVYWYQQSLDQGLQFLIQYYNGEERAKGNILERFSAQQFPDLHSELNLSSLELGDSALYFCASSAGLKNIQYFGAGTRLSVL.